These 7 T cell receptor beta chains were sequenced from one sample in a study of blood T cells in healthy people across ages. Combining a sample-barcoded 5' primer with a J-beta primer mix, a second PCR ran for 7 to 11 cycles. TCRdb processed the 5' RACE reads anew with MiXCR; each CDR3 protein has one entry. The sample has 1.6 million or so distinct CDR3 sequences; about 32% are singletons. The sequenced sample consisted of blood. The receptor set was obtained from a woman in her twenties or thirties in good health.

This clonotype was seen at least ten times. The chain carries TRBV27 and TRBJ2-1; D is uncertain. This CDR3 contains 12 residues. Germline CDR1 reads MNHEY; CDR2 reads SMNVEV (reference sequence). Trimming stripped 3 bases from V and 7 bases from J, with 7 bases between. CDR3 loop: CASSFRPNEQFF. In DNA form, the CDR3 reads TGTGCCAGCAGTTTCCGGCCAAATGAGCAGTTCTTC.

The rearrangement joins TRBV2 to TRBJ2-7, with D tentatively TRBD2 (5 bases). Deletions cut 2 bases from V and 3 bases from J, with 8 bases between. The germline CDR1 and CDR2 sequences are SNHLY and FYNNEI. The CDR3 is 13 amino acids. The CDR3 loop is CASSETSYYEQYF. Written as DNA, the CDR3 is TGTGCCAGCAGTGAAACTAGTTACTACGAGCAGTACTTC.

This clonotype appeared a single time. CDR3: CASSSPAPNEQYF. The CDR3 coding sequence is TGTGCCAGCAGTTCCCCTGCCCCCAACGAGCAGTACTTC. This chain connects TRBV28 to TRBJ2-5; D not certain. The tail of the sequence fits TRBJ2-7 better, so the J call may be wrong. Germline assignment: CDR1 MDHEN and CDR2 SYDVKM. CDR3 length: 13 residues.

The rearrangement uses TRBV11-2 and TRBJ2-5, with 8 bases identical to TRBD2. The closer fit of TRBJ2-7 to the DNA end suggests the J call may be wrong. This CDR3 region has 16 residues. Germline loops: CDR1 SGHAT, CDR2 FQNNGV. CDR3 nucleotide sequence: TGTGCCAGCAGCTTGCCCCGTGGTAGCGGGACCTACGAGCAGTACTTC. This sequence encodes CASSLPRGSGTYEQYF.

The chain carries TRBV18 and TRBJ2-1, with D unclear. The V end lost 5 bases, the J end lost 0 bases, and 11 bases lay between the germline ends. The CDR3 is made up of 15 amino acids. The germline gives CDR1 KGHSH, CDR2 LQKENI. CDR3 residues: CASSKAISSYNEQFF. CDR3 DNA: TGTGCCAGCTCAAAGGCGATTAGCTCCTACAATGAGCAGTTCTTC.

This chain links TRBV7-9 with TRBJ2-1; 11 positions agree with TRBD1. This CDR3 has 16 residues. V dropped 2 bases and J dropped 6; count of bases not matched to a gene: 6. Germline CDR1 and CDR2: SEHNR and FQNEAQ (reference sequence). The CDR3 here is CASSLPSGTGGNEQFF. Written as DNA, the CDR3 is TGTGCCAGCAGCTTACCGTCCGGGACAGGGGGCAATGAGCAGTTCTTC.

V is TRBV28 and J is TRBJ1-2; D is uncertain. The CDR3 loop spans 16 amino acids. V lost 7 bases, J lost 2 bases, and 20 bases lay in between. Germline assignment: CDR1 MDHEN and CDR2 SYDVKM. The CDR3 protein is CASTRRGTPSNYGYTF. CDR3 DNA sequence: TGTGCCAGCACCCGGCGGGGAACCCCCTCGAACTATGGCTACACCTTC.